Listed here are 9 T cell receptor beta chains from one sample, sequenced in a study of blood T cell repertoires in COVID-19. Here immunoSEQ multiplex PCR was the method, and the copy in TCRdb shows in-frame clones only, minus some. The data contain approximately 110,000 clones, 86% of them singletons. The sequenced sample consisted of peripheral blood. Receptors were obtained from a man aged 40-49 years with acute or convalescent COVID-19.

The rearrangement links TRBV20-1 to TRBJ1-1, with D unclear. Trimming left V 3 bases short and J 4 bases short, with 6 bases between. Per germline, CDR1 DFQATT and CDR2 SNEGSKA (reference sequence). The CDR3 has 11 amino acids. The CDR3 protein is CSASRGTEAFF. As DNA, the CDR3 is TGCAGTGCTAGTCGAGGCACTGAAGCTTTCTTT.

The chain employs TRBV5-5 and TRBJ2-1, with TRBD2 matching over 8 bases. The V gene end was trimmed by 3 bases and the J gene end by 0 bases; junction bases not matched to a gene: 2. Germline CDR1 and CDR2: SGHKS and YYEKEE (reference sequence). CDR3 length equals 15 residues. CDR3 residues: CASSSGTSSYNEQFF. The CDR3 DNA sequence: TGTGCCAGCAGCTCGGGGACTAGCTCCTACAATGAGCAGTTCTTC.

The chain joins TRBV27 to TRBJ2-5, with TRBD1 matching 7 bases. With V trimmed by 3 bases and J by 6 bases, 7 bases remained unmatched. Germline V gene data show CDR1 as MNHEY and CDR2 as SMNVEV (reference sequence). The CDR3 sequence is 14 residues long. CDR3 sequence reads: CASSFDRVSKTQYF. The CDR3, as DNA: TGTGCCAGCAGTTTCGACAGGGTCTCGAAGACCCAGTACTTC.

J is TRBJ1-5 and V is TRBV19, with D hard to call. V was trimmed by 1 base and J by 5 bases, leaving 9 bases between them. CDR1 and CDR2 (germline): LNHDA, SQIVND (reference sequence). This CDR3 region has 14 residues. CDR3 in amino acids: CASSIAGADQPQHF. The CDR3 DNA reads TGTGCCAGTAGTATAGCAGGAGCGGATCAGCCCCAGCATTTT.

The rearrangement joins TRBV3-1 (or the pseudogene TRBV3-2) to TRBJ2-5; 15 bases align to TRBD2. The CDR3 spans 17 residues. The V and J ends lost 2 bases and 5 bases, in that order; junction bases with no gene match: 6. The V gene's germline CDR1 is LGHDT and CDR2 YNNKEL (reference sequence). CDR3 in amino acids: CASSQTGLAGGHETQYF. CDR3 DNA sequence: TGTGCCAGCAGCCAAACCGGACTAGCGGGGGGGCATGAGACCCAGTACTTC.

This clone was recorded once. The chain is built from TRBV5-4 and TRBJ1-2; D is possibly TRBD1 (6 bases). Trimming cost V 5 bases and J 0 bases, with 11 bases left between them. The CDR3 extends over 14 amino acids. Germline loops: CDR1 SGHNT, CDR2 YYREEE (reference sequence). CDR3 sequence: CASSRQAANYGYTF. The CDR3 nucleotides are TGTGCCAGCAGTAGACAGGCTGCTAACTATGGCTACACCTTC. Full variable domain (rest looked up from reference TRBV5-4 and TRBJ1-2): ETGVTQSPTHLIKTRGQQVTLRCSSQSGHNTVSWYQQALGQGPQFIFQYYREEENGRGNFPPRFSGLQFPNYSSELNVNALELDDSALYLCASSRQAANYGYTFGSGTRLTVV.

This clone was recorded once. The genes are TRBV30 and TRBJ1-3; tentatively, D is TRBD1 (5 bases). The germline V gene encodes CDR1 GTSNPN and CDR2 SVGIG (reference sequence). Trimming stripped 6 bases from V and 0 bases from J, with 12 bases between. CDR3 length: 14 amino acids. CDR3 sequence (DNA): TGTGCCTGTGGTGGGGGGAGCTCTGGAAACACCATATATTTT. Translation: CACGGGSSGNTIYF.

This chain links TRBV6-1 with TRBJ2-2; TRBD1 agrees at 7 bases. Germline CDR1 is MNHNS and CDR2 is SASEGT. J was trimmed by 8 bases and V by 2 bases; bases with no gene match: 8. CDR3 length: 15 residues. Written as DNA, the CDR3 is TGTGCCAGCAGTGAAATGGGACAGCCCGGGGGGGAGCTGTTTTTT. This encodes CASSEMGQPGGELFF.

The V gene is TRBV29-1, the J gene TRBJ1-6, with 8 nucleotides matching TRBD1. Germline CDR1 and CDR2: SQVTM and ANQGSEA. CDR3 length: 13 amino acids. J lost 10 bases, V lost 5 bases, and 7 bases had no gene match. The CDR3: CSVKDRAQSPLHF. CDR3 in DNA: TGCAGCGTTAAGGACAGGGCTCAATCACCCCTCCACTTT. Using reference TRBV29-1 and TRBJ1-6 for the parts outside the CDR3, the full variable domain is SAVISQKPSRDICQRGTSLTIQCQVDSQVTMMFWYRQQPGQSLTLIATANQGSEATYESGFVIDKFPISRPNLTFSTLTVSNMSPEDSSIYLCSVKDRAQSPLHFGNGTRLTVT.